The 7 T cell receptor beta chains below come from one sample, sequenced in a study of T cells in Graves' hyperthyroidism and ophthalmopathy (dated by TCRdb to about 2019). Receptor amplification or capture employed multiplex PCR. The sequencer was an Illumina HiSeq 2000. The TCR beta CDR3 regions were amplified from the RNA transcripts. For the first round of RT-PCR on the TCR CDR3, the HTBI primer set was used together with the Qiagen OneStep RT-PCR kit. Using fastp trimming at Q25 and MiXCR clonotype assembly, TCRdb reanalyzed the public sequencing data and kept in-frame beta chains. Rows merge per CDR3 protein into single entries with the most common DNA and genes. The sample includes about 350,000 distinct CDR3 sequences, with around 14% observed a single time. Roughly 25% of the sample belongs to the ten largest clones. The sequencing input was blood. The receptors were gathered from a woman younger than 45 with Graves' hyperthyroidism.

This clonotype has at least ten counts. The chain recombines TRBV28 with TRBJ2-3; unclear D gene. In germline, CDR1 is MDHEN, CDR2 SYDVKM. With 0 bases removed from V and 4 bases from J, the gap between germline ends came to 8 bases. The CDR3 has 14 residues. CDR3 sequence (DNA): TGTGCCAGCAGTTTATGGGTACCATCAGATACGCAGTATTTT. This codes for CASSLWVPSDTQYF. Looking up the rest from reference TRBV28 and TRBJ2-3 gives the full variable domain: DVKVTQSSRYLVKRTGEKVFLECVQDMDHENMFWYRQDPGLGLRLIYFSYDVKMKEKGDIPEGYSVSREKKERFSLILESASTNQTSMYLCASSLWVPSDTQYFGPGTRLTVL.

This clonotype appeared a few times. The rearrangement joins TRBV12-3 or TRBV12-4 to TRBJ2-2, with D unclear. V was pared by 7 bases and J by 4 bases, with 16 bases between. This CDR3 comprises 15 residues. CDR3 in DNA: TGTGCCAGCATCGGTGATATGACCCGCACCGGGGAGCTGTTTTTT. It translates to CASIGDMTRTGELFF.

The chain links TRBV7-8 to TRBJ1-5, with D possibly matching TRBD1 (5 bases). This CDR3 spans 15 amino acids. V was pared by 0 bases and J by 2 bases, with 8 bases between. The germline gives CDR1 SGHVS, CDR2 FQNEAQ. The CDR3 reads CASSLAGVGNQPQHF. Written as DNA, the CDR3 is TGTGCCAGCAGCTTAGCAGGGGTCGGCAATCAGCCCCAGCATTTT.

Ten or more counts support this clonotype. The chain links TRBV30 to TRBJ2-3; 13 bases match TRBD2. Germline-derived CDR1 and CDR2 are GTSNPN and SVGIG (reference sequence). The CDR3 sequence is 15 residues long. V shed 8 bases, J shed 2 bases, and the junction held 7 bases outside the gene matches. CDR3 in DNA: TGTGCCGCCCAACTAGCGGGAGGGCCCACAGATACGCAGTATTTT. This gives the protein CAAQLAGGPTDTQYF.

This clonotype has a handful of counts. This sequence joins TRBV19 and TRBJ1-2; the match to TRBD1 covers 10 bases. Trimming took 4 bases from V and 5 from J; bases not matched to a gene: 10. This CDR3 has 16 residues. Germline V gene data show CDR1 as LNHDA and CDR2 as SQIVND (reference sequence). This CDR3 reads CASSSGQGGFLYGYTF. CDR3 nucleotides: TGTGCCAGTAGTAGCGGACAGGGGGGCTTCCTGTATGGCTACACCTTC.

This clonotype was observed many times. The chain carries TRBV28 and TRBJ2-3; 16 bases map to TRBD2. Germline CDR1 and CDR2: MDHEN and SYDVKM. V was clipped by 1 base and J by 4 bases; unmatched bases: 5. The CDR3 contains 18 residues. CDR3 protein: CASSLSPGLAGGPDTQYF. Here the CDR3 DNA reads TGTGCCAGCAGTTTATCACCGGGACTAGCGGGAGGGCCAGATACGCAGTATTTT.

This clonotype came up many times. CDR3 region: CAWSGVYGQGFSYEQYF. CDR3 DNA sequence: TGTGCCTGGAGTGGGGTGTACGGTCAGGGGTTCTCGTACGAGCAGTACTTC. The chain uses TRBV30 and TRBJ2-7; TRBD1 might be the D (6 bases). V lost 1 base, J lost 4 bases, and 23 bases lay in between. The CDR3 totals 17 residues. Germline V CDR1 and CDR2: GTSNPN, SVGIG (reference sequence).